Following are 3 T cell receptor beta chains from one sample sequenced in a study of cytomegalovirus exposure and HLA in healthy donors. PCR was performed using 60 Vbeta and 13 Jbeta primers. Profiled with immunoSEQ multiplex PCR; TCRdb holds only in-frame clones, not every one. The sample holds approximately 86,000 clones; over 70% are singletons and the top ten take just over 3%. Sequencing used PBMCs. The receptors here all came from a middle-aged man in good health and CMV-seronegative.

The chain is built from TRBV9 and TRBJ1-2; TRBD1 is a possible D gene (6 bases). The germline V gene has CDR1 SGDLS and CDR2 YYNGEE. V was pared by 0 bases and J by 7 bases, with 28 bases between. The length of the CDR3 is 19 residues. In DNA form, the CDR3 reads TGTGCCAGCAGCGTAGAAAGTAGGCCAGGGGATGGGGCCTTCGTTGGCTACACCTTC. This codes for CASSVESRPGDGAFVGYTF.

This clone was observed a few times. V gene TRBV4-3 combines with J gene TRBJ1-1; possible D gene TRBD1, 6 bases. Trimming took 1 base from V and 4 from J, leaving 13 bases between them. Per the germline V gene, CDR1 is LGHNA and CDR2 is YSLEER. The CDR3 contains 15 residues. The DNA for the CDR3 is TGCGCCAGCAGCCAAGCGCCGCAGGGGATCACTGAAGCTTTCTTT. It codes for CASSQAPQGITEAFF.

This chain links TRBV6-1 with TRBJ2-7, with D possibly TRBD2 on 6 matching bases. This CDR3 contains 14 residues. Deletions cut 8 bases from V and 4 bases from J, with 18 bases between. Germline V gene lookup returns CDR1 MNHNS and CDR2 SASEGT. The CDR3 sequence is CASQRSGPLYEQYF. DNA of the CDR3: TGTGCCAGCCAACGGAGCGGGCCTCTATACGAGCAGTACTTC.